What follows are 22 T cell receptor beta chains derived from one specimen sequenced in a study of OX40 agonist ivuxolimab in advanced cancers. Clones were sequenced by immunoSEQ multiplex PCR, and TCRdb holds only the in-frame ones, with some missing. The table shows approximately 94,000 clones, with roughly 89% occurring only once. The sample here was CD4+ or CD8+ T cells sorted from blood, taken in a trial of the OX40 agonist ivuxolimab. Every receptor here comes from an adult with an advanced solid tumor such as melanoma, head and neck, liver or kidney cancer.

This sequence joins TRBV6-5 and TRBJ1-2, with unresolved D. There are 13 residues in the CDR3. Trimming stripped 6 bases from V and 3 bases from J, with 11 bases between. Per germline, CDR1 MNHEY and CDR2 SVGAGI. CDR3 DNA: TGTGCCAGCAGCCCCAGCGCCGACTATGGCTACACCTTC. This gives the protein CASSPSADYGYTF.

The rearrangement joins TRBV7-2 to TRBJ1-2, with D possibly being TRBD1 (6 bases). The CDR3 length is 13 residues. The V gene lost 5 bases and the J gene lost 3 bases, with 10 bases spanning the gap. CDR1 and CDR2 from the germline V gene are SGHTA and FQGNSA. The CDR3 sequence is CASSVDRYYGYTF. In nucleotides, the CDR3 is TGTGCCAGCAGCGTCGACAGGTACTATGGCTACACCTTC. The full variable domain, completed using reference TRBV7-2 and TRBJ1-2, is GAGVSQSPSNKVTEKGKDVELRCDPISGHTALYWYRQSLGQGLEFLIYFQGNSAPDKSGLPSDRFSAERTGGSVSTLTIQRTQQEDSAVYLCASSVDRYYGYTFGSGTRLTVV.

The chain uses TRBV6-6 and TRBJ2-1; no firm D call. The ends were cut back, 3 bases at V and 6 bases at J, with 12 bases in the middle. Per the germline V gene, CDR1 is MNHNY and CDR2 is SVGAGI (reference sequence). The CDR3 sequence is 14 residues long. CDR3 loop: CASSYPETGNEQFF. In nucleotides, the CDR3 is TGTGCCAGCAGTTATCCGGAAACCGGCAATGAGCAGTTCTTC.

The V gene is TRBV7-3, the J gene TRBJ2-1; 8 positions match TRBD2. Germline assignment: CDR1 SGHTA and CDR2 FQGTGA. V trimming: 4 bases; J trimming: 9 bases; junction bases outside the gene matches: 11. The CDR3 extends over 15 amino acids. This CDR3 reads CASSSTGRATGEQFF. DNA for the CDR3: TGTGCCAGCAGCTCAACCGGGAGGGCGACGGGTGAGCAGTTCTTC.

The V call is TRBV28, the J call TRBJ2-1, with TRBD1 identical over 9 bases. This CDR3 contains 17 residues. V trimming: 1 base; J trimming: 10 bases; junction bases outside the gene matches: 14. CDR1 and CDR2 (germline): MDHEN, SYDVKM. Here the CDR3 DNA reads TGTGCCAGCAGTTTATACAGGGGGCTTAGAGGGGCCCGGGAGCAGTTCTTC. This translates into CASSLYRGLRGAREQFF. The variable domain in full, with the rest retrieved from reference TRBV28 and TRBJ2-1, is DVKVTQSSRYLVKRTGEKVFLECVQDMDHENMFWYRQDPGLGLRLIYFSYDVKMKEKGDIPEGYSVSREKKERFSLILESASTNQTSMYLCASSLYRGLRGAREQFFGPGTRLTVL.

The chain is built from TRBV7-3 and TRBJ2-1; D call uncertain. The CDR3 is made up of 13 amino acids. The V end lost 1 base, the J end lost 5 bases, and 6 bases lay between the germline ends. Germline loops: CDR1 SGHTA, CDR2 FQGTGA. The CDR3 here is CASSLSVNNEQFF. In nucleotides, the CDR3 is TGTGCCAGCAGCTTAAGCGTCAACAATGAGCAGTTCTTC.

The chain joins TRBV11-2 to TRBJ2-6; TRBD2 is a possible D gene (6 bases). V shed 1 base and J shed 2 bases, with 9 bases lying between them. Germline CDR1 and CDR2: SGHAT and FQNNGV. The CDR3 is 16 amino acids. CDR3 residues: CASSLVSGAGANVLTF. DNA of the CDR3: TGTGCCAGCAGCTTAGTATCGGGGGCTGGGGCCAACGTCCTGACTTTC.

The chain couples TRBV11-3 to TRBJ2-1; TRBD2 aligns across 12 bases. Germline-derived CDR1 and CDR2 are SGHNT and YENEEA. The CDR3 extends over 13 amino acids. V shed 3 bases, J shed 10 bases, and the junction held 1 base outside the gene matches. For the CDR3, the DNA is TGTGCCAGCAGCTTCGGACTAGCGGGAGAGCAGTTCTTC. It specifies CASSFGLAGEQFF.

The genes are TRBV15 and TRBJ2-3, with D perhaps matching TRBD1 (6 bases). V lost 0 bases, J lost 1 base, and 23 bases lay in between. Looked up from germline, CDR1 is LNHNV and CDR2 is YYDKDF (reference sequence). The CDR3 totals 20 residues. The CDR3 spells CATSRDVGVVQGLRTDTQYF. In DNA, the CDR3 is TGTGCCACCAGCAGAGATGTGGGGGTTGTTCAGGGGCTACGCACAGATACGCAGTATTTT.

This chain uses TRBV7-8 with TRBJ2-5; D may be TRBD2 (7 bases). With 6 bases removed from V and 1 base from J, the gap between germline ends came to 18 bases. Germline CDR1 is SGHVS and CDR2 is FQNEAQ. The CDR3 extends over 16 amino acids. CDR3 sequence: CASSLQGGEGQETQYF. The CDR3, as DNA: TGTGCCAGCAGTCTACAGGGCGGGGAGGGCCAAGAGACCCAGTACTTC.

The V and J genes are TRBV19 and TRBJ1-4; TRBD1 matches at 7 bases. Germline loops: CDR1 LNHDA, CDR2 SQIVND (reference sequence). The CDR3 spans 15 residues. V was pared by 8 bases and J by 8 bases, with 14 bases of the junction left unmatched. This chain's CDR3 is CASCNPAGGKEKLFF. CDR3 DNA sequence: TGTGCCAGTTGCAACCCCGCAGGGGGGAAAGAAAAACTGTTTTTT.

The V and J genes are TRBV7-2 and TRBJ2-1, with 11 bases lining up with TRBD2. The trim removed 4 bases at V and 8 bases at J, leaving 4 bases unmatched. The CDR3 totals 14 residues. Germline V gives CDR1 SGHTA, CDR2 FQGNSA. The chain's CDR3 is CASSWGLAADEQFF. CDR3 sequence (DNA): TGTGCCAGCAGCTGGGGACTAGCGGCCGATGAGCAGTTCTTC.

V usage is TRBV7-2 and J usage is TRBJ1-3; D is undetermined. The V end lost 3 bases, the J end lost 5 bases, and 20 bases lay between the germline ends. The CDR3 is made up of 17 amino acids. Germline-derived CDR1 and CDR2 are SGHTA and FQGNSA. The CDR3 loop reads CASSFSTPLSLRNTIYF. The DNA of the CDR3 is TGTGCCAGCAGCTTTTCTACACCTTTATCACTGAGAAACACCATATATTTT.

The rearrangement uses TRBV5-1 and TRBJ2-7; D gene ambiguous. This CDR3 contains 12 residues. From germline, CDR1 is SGHRS and CDR2 YFSETQ. Trimming took 3 bases from V and 4 from J, leaving 8 bases between them. CDR3 region: CASSSTEYEQYF. The CDR3 DNA reads TGCGCCAGCAGCTCCACAGAGTACGAGCAGTACTTC.

The V gene is TRBV5-1, the J gene TRBJ2-1; D perhaps matches TRBD2 (5 bases). The germline V gene encodes CDR1 SGHRS and CDR2 YFSETQ. This CDR3 is 17 amino acids long. V was cut by 3 bases and J by 1 base, with 17 bases left in between. The DNA for the CDR3 is TGCGCCAGCAGCTCGGGGTCTGGCGGAACATCCTACAATGAGCAGTTCTTC. This codes for CASSSGSGGTSYNEQFF.

The chain couples TRBV18 to TRBJ1-2, with 8 bases matching TRBD1. After removal of 2 bases from V and 9 bases from J, the junction contained 11 bases not matched to a gene. Per germline, CDR1 KGHSH and CDR2 LQKENI. This CDR3 region has 15 residues. CDR3 in DNA: TGTGCCAGCTCACCAGAGACAGGGGCGAGGTCTAGCTACACCTTC. Translated, it gives CASSPETGARSSYTF.

The chain combines TRBV28 with TRBJ2-7; 14 nucleotides line up with TRBD2. Germline trimming cut 4 bases from V and 3 bases from J; bases unmatched to any gene: 8. The CDR3 is 17 residues long. CDR1 is MDHEN and CDR2 is SYDVKM in the germline V gene. CDR3 in DNA: TGTGCCAGCAGTTCGGGACTAGCGGGAGTAGTTAGCTACGAGCAGTACTTC. Translating gives CASSSGLAGVVSYEQYF.

The gene calls are TRBV5-1 and TRBJ2-1, with D possibly matching TRBD2 (6 bases). CDR3 length equals 15 residues. V was clipped by 0 bases and J by 4 bases, with 11 bases between them. Germline V lookup: CDR1 SGHRS, CDR2 YFSETQ. This chain's CDR3 is CASSLEAGSYNEQFF. CDR3 nucleotides: TGCGCCAGCAGCTTGGAGGCGGGATCTTACAATGAGCAGTTCTTC.

This clone was detected once. The V call is TRBV19, the J call TRBJ2-1; TRBD2 matches 11 bases. The CDR3 extends over 19 amino acids. Germline-derived CDR1 and CDR2 are LNHDA and SQIVND (reference sequence). With 5 bases clipped from V and 6 bases from J, the junction kept 18 bases outside the gene matches. The CDR3 bases are TGTGCCAGTAGTGGACAGGGGCCTTCACTAGCGGGAGCTTTCAATGAGCAGTTCTTC. Translation gives CASSGQGPSLAGAFNEQFF.

The gene calls are TRBV19 and TRBJ2-2, with D tentatively TRBD1 (5 bases). Per the germline V gene, CDR1 is LNHDA and CDR2 is SQIVND (reference sequence). The V and J ends lost 9 bases and 2 bases respectively, with 16 bases between them. The CDR3 contains 15 residues. CDR3 sequence reads: CASSFGQPNTGELFF. In DNA form, the CDR3 reads TGTGCCAGCTCATTCGGACAACCTAACACCGGGGAGCTGTTTTTT.

The V gene is TRBV5-1, the J gene TRBJ1-1, with D unclear. Germline V gives CDR1 SGHRS, CDR2 YFSETQ. The germline V and J ends were trimmed by 0 bases and 6 bases, with 6 bases remaining between them. CDR3 length: 12 amino acids. The CDR3 reads CASSLGLSEAFF. The CDR3 nucleotides read TGCGCCAGCAGCTTGGGCCTATCTGAAGCTTTCTTT.

The genes are TRBV19 and TRBJ1-5; the match to TRBD1 covers 9 bases. Germline-derived CDR1 and CDR2 are LNHDA and SQIVND (reference sequence). The CDR3 spans 15 residues. With 5 bases clipped from V and 1 base from J, the junction kept 3 bases outside the gene matches. CDR3 amino acids: CASSSTGGSNQPQHF. DNA for the CDR3: TGTGCCAGTAGTTCTACAGGGGGCAGCAATCAGCCCCAGCATTTT.